This TCR beta chain comes out of a study of lymphopenia after photon versus proton radiotherapy. Study results and caveats: After the lymphocyte nadir, photon-treated repertoires showed oligoclonal expansion, especially of CD8+ Temra cells. Relative stability marked proton patients; photon patients lost diversity and naive cells.

A note on this clone: No antigen is known for it.

CDR1 LNHDA and CDR2 SQIVND come from the germline V gene (reference sequence). The junction had 10 bases not matched to a gene; V was cut back by 6 bases and J by 4 bases. CDR3 length: 15 amino acids. Clones were sequenced by immunoSEQ multiplex PCR, and TCRdb holds only the in-frame ones, with some missing. Among 150,000 to 200,000 clones, approximately 86% were seen once, and the ten largest hold around 4.7%. This clonotype was obtained from a man aged 50 or older with gastric cancer. The source was peripheral blood, collected from a patient treated with photon-based radiotherapy. The rearrangement joins TRBV19 to TRBJ2-7, with 9 bases matching TRBD2. The CDR3 protein is CASSPTSGFLYEQYF. The DNA of the CDR3 is TGTGCCAGTAGCCCCACTAGCGGGTTCCTTTACGAGCAGTACTTC.